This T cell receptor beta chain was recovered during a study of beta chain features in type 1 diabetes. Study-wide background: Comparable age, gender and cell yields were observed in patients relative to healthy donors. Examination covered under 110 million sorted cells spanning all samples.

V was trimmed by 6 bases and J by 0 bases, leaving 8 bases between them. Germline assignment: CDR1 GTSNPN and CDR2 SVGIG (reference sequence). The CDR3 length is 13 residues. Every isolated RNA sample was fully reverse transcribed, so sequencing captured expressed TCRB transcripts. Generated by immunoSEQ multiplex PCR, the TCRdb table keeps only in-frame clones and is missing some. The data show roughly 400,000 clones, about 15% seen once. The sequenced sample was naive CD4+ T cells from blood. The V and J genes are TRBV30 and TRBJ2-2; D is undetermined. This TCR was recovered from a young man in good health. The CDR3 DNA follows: TGTGCCTGCACCGGTGCGAACACCGGGGAGCTGTTTTTT. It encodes CACTGANTGELFF.